These 9 T cell receptor beta chains originate from one sample sequenced in a study of T cells in Graves' hyperthyroidism and ophthalmopathy. Amplification of TCR beta CDR3 regions used RNA as the template. HTBI primers were the set used in a first-round RT-PCR of the TCR CDR3. MiXCR, applied by TCRdb to the multiplex PCR reads, yields one record per CDR3 protein. The top ten hold 50% to 75% of the sample, which has hundreds of thousands of distinct CDR3 sequences, roughly 22% seen once. The sample consisted of blood. The source is a man between 25 and 39 years old with Graves' ophthalmopathy.

This clonotype was found a few times. The chain joins TRBV27 to TRBJ2-3; no clear D gene. The ends were cut back, 0 bases at V and 2 bases at J, with 12 bases in the middle. The CDR3 is made up of 16 amino acids. From germline, CDR1 is MNHEY and CDR2 SMNVEV (reference sequence). The CDR3 sequence: CASSLSSEKATDTQYF. In DNA, the CDR3 is TGTGCCAGCAGTTTATCATCCGAGAAAGCCACAGATACGCAGTATTTT.

This clonotype was picked up a small number of times. The chain is built from TRBV6-1 and TRBJ2-7; D call uncertain. CDR1 and CDR2 (germline): MNHNS, SASEGT. This CDR3 contains 14 residues. V lost 7 bases and J lost 2, with 15 bases in between. The CDR3 is CASTPAFLAYEQYF. CDR3 in DNA: TGTGCCAGCACCCCCGCATTTTTAGCCTACGAGCAGTACTTC.

This clonotype appeared many times. The CDR3, as DNA: TGTGCCAGCTCACCACGCACCCGAACGGCTTTCTTT. This translates into CASSPRTRTAFF. The rearrangement uses TRBV18 and TRBJ1-1; D uncertain. This CDR3 spans 12 amino acids. V gave up 1 base and J gave up 11 bases, with 11 bases separating them. Per the germline V gene, CDR1 is KGHSH and CDR2 is LQKENI.

The rearrangement links TRBV5-5 to TRBJ2-5; TRBD1 or TRBD2 may be the D gene (5 bases each). Germline V gene sequence: CDR1 SGHKS, CDR2 YYEKEE (reference sequence). V was shortened by 1 base and J by 0 bases, with 10 bases between the two germline ends. This CDR3 has 15 amino acids. CDR3 amino acids: CASSLIMGHQETQYF. The CDR3 region has the DNA TGTGCCAGCAGCTTGATTATGGGACACCAAGAGACCCAGTACTTC.

This clonotype was seen many times. The V call is TRBV6-5, the J call TRBJ2-7, with D unclear. The germline gives CDR1 MNHEY, CDR2 SVGAGI. This CDR3 contains 18 residues. The V end lost 0 bases, the J end lost 1 base, and 19 bases lay between the germline ends. The CDR3 reads CASSYSGLGQAISYEQYF. In DNA form, the CDR3 reads TGTGCCAGCAGTTACTCGGGTCTCGGGCAGGCGATATCCTACGAGCAGTACTTC.

This clonotype was seen at least ten times. The chain is built from TRBV5-1 and TRBJ2-1, with 7 bases lining up with TRBD1. Per germline, CDR1 SGHRS and CDR2 YFSETQ. This CDR3 has 15 residues. The V segment lost 3 bases and the J segment 5 bases; nucleotides outside the gene matches: 8. This CDR3 is CASSSAGGPNNEQFF. CDR3 nucleotide sequence: TGCGCCAGCAGCTCCGCAGGGGGTCCGAACAATGAGCAGTTCTTC.

In its sample, this clonotype was seen many times. This rearrangement joins TRBV7-9 to TRBJ2-1; possibly TRBD1 or TRBD2 for D (6 bases each). V was pared by 0 bases and J by 8 bases, with 11 bases between. The V gene's germline CDR1 is SEHNR and CDR2 FQNEAQ (reference sequence). The CDR3 spans 14 residues. The CDR3 sequence: CASSLATRGDEQFF. As DNA, the CDR3 is TGTGCCAGCAGCTTAGCGACAAGGGGGGATGAGCAGTTCTTC. The full variable domain, its missing parts supplied by reference TRBV7-9 and TRBJ2-1, is DTGVSQNPRHKITKRGQNVTFRCDPISEHNRLYWYRQTLGQGPEFLTYFQNEAQLEKSRLLSDRFSAERPKGSFSTLEIQRTEQGDSAMYLCASSLATRGDEQFFGPGTRLTVL.

This rearrangement joins TRBV29-1 to TRBJ2-7, with 10 bases that match TRBD1. The germline gives CDR1 SQVTM, CDR2 ANQGSEA. The CDR3 has 12 residues. The junction had 5 bases not matched to a gene; V was cut back by 7 bases and J by 5 bases. CDR3 region: CSAGQGGNEQYF. The DNA for the CDR3 is TGCAGCGCCGGACAGGGGGGTAACGAGCAGTACTTC.

This clonotype turned up a few times. The rearrangement links TRBV30 to TRBJ1-1, with D perhaps TRBD1 (6 bases). Germline V lookup: CDR1 GTSNPN, CDR2 SVGIG (reference sequence). V dropped 1 base and J dropped 1 base, with 19 bases sitting between them. The CDR3 covers 17 residues. The CDR3 bases are TGTGCCTGGAGTGAGGACAGAGGACATGGCAGGAACACTGAAGCTTTCTTT. Encoded protein: CAWSEDRGHGRNTEAFF. Together with reference TRBV30 and TRBJ1-1, the CDR3 gives the full variable domain: SQTIHQWPATLVQPVGSPLSLECTVEGTSNPNLYWYRQAAGRGLQLLFYSVGIGQISSEVPQNLSASRPQDRQFILSSKKLLLSDSGFYLCAWSEDRGHGRNTEAFFGQGTRLTVV.